The 7 T cell receptor beta chains listed next were all sequenced from one sample in a study of T cell repertoires in cytomegalovirus infection. Via MiXCR, TCRdb re-called the reads, giving one row per CDR3 protein. The sample includes fewer than 400,000 distinct CDR3 sequences, about a sixth of them seen just once. Sequencing was done on a sample of PBMCs. These receptors all stem from a human donor in good health (CMV status not recorded). Some clones in this sample may be carry-over from other donors' samples.

The V and J genes are TRBV20-1 and TRBJ2-1; maybe TRBD2 (6 bases). Germline CDR1 is DFQATT and CDR2 is SNEGSKA (reference sequence). The CDR3 totals 12 residues. Trimming cost V 3 bases and J 4 bases, with 7 bases left between them. The CDR3 sequence is CSASGGYNEQFF. The CDR3 coding sequence is TGCAGTGCTAGCGGGGGATACAATGAGCAGTTCTTC.

The chain recombines TRBV29-1 with TRBJ2-5, with D maybe TRBD2 (7 bases). Trimming shortened V by 6 bases and J by 5 bases, and 13 bases separated the two germline ends. This CDR3 is built from 12 residues. Germline lookup yields CDR1 SQVTM and CDR2 ANQGSEA. The CDR3 DNA sequence: TGCAGCGTGGAACCGGGGGGCGAGACCCAGTACTTC. This gives the protein CSVEPGGETQYF. Full variable domain (rest looked up from reference TRBV29-1 and TRBJ2-5): SAVISQKPSRDICQRGTSLTIQCQVDSQVTMMFWYRQQPGQSLTLIATANQGSEATYESGFVIDKFPISRPNLTFSTLTVSNMSPEDSSIYLCSVEPGGETQYFGPGTRLLVL.

This clonotype turned up a few times. This chain uses TRBV4-2 with TRBJ2-3; TRBD2 matches at 7 bases. CDR1 and CDR2 from the germline V gene are LGHNA and YNFKEQ. Trimming at V came to 7 bases and at J to 4 bases, leaving 8 bases not matched to a gene. The CDR3 contains 14 residues. The CDR3 coding sequence is TGTGCCAGCAAAAGGACTAGTGAGGCAGATACGCAGTATTTT. Residues: CASKRTSEADTQYF.

This clonotype occurred many times. J is TRBJ1-4 and V is TRBV6-2 or TRBV6-3, with a possible D match to TRBD1 (5 bases). This CDR3 has 16 residues. Germline V lookup: CDR1 MNHEY, CDR2 SVGEGT. Trimming took 6 bases from V and 0 from J, leaving 14 bases between them. CDR3 nucleotide sequence: TGTGCCAGCAGCAGGACGTCGGGGGCAACTAATGAAAAACTGTTTTTT. Translated: CASSRTSGATNEKLFF.

V is TRBV3-1 and J is TRBJ2-3; no clear D. This CDR3 spans 13 amino acids. Germline loops: CDR1 LGHDT, CDR2 YNNKEL (reference sequence). Trimming stripped 0 bases from V and 6 bases from J, with 7 bases between. The CDR3 loop reads CASSQDGRDTQYF. The CDR3 DNA follows: TGTGCCAGCAGCCAAGACGGACGGGATACGCAGTATTTT.

This clonotype was seen many times. At one boundary the junction diverges from the germline segment, which might be a read error. The CDR3 DNA sequence: TGCGCCAGCAGCCAAGTGTCGGGCCGCACGGATACGCAGTATTTT. Amino acids: CASSQVSGRTDTQYF. This sequence joins TRBV4-1 and TRBJ2-3; D is unresolved. Germline V CDR1 and CDR2: MGHRA, YSYEKL. The CDR3 is 15 amino acids.

V usage is TRBV29-1 and J usage is TRBJ2-1; 8 bases are shared with TRBD2. The V gene end was trimmed by 7 bases and the J gene end by 7 bases; junction bases not matched to a gene: 15. There are 15 residues in the CDR3. Per the germline V gene, CDR1 is SQVTM and CDR2 is ANQGSEA. CDR3 region: CSAISASGSSNEQFF. CDR3 DNA: TGCAGCGCCATTTCGGCCAGCGGGAGCTCGAATGAGCAGTTCTTC.